A single sample gave rise to the 14 T cell receptor beta chains below, sequenced in a study of neurological immune-mediated disorders. TCRdb re-called the 5' RACE reads through MiXCR, storing one row per CDR3 protein. The table lists 60,000 to 85,000 distinct CDR3 sequences, approximately 5.2% of them singletons, with 6% to 9.5% in the top ten. Sequenced sample: PBMCs. All receptors derive from a man between 18 and 29 years old with multiple sclerosis.

This clonotype was detected many times. This rearrangement joins TRBV5-1 to TRBJ1-6, with D maybe TRBD1 (5 bases). V was clipped by 0 bases and J by 7 bases, with 11 bases between them. This CDR3 comprises 15 residues. CDR1 SGHRS and CDR2 YFSETQ come from the germline V gene. CDR3 nucleotide sequence: TGCGCCAGCAGCTTGGCCACAGGAGTAAATTCACCCCTCCACTTT. It is translated as CASSLATGVNSPLHF.

This clonotype was seen repeatedly, ten times or more. The CDR3 DNA is TGCAGCGTTGAGGGACAGGGAGGCCGTGGATATGGCTACACCTTC. It specifies CSVEGQGGRGYGYTF. The gene calls are TRBV29-1 and TRBJ1-2; 9 nucleotides match TRBD1. Germline assignment: CDR1 SQVTM and CDR2 ANQGSEA. V was pared by 3 bases and J by 5 bases, with 10 bases of the junction left unmatched. This CDR3 has 15 residues.

This clonotype was detected only a few times. A read error may produce the germline difference seen at one junction end. The chain uses TRBV20-1 and TRBJ1-5; D is unresolved. CDR3 length: 20 amino acids. The germline CDR1 and CDR2 sequences are DFQATT and SNEGSKA (reference sequence). Written as DNA, the CDR3 is TGCAGTGCTAGAGATGGGGATATACAGAGCATCCCATCACGTCATCAGCCCCAGAATTTT. Translating gives CSARDGDIQSIPSRHQPQNF.

This clonotype was seen many times. The genes are TRBV29-1 and TRBJ1-1; D ambiguous. This CDR3 region has 11 residues. V was cut by 7 bases and J by 4 bases, with 10 bases left in between. The germline CDR1 and CDR2 sequences are SQVTM and ANQGSEA. CDR3 in amino acids: CSAPVGTEAFF. The CDR3 DNA is TGCAGCGCTCCGGTGGGCACTGAAGCTTTCTTT.

This clonotype has ten or more counts. The chain joins TRBV20-1 to TRBJ2-7; maybe TRBD1 (6 bases). V lost 5 bases and J lost 8, with 16 bases in between. Germline values: CDR1 DFQATT, CDR2 SNEGSKA (reference sequence). This CDR3 comprises 12 residues. The CDR3: CSAWGLSGKQYF. Written as DNA, the CDR3 is TGCAGTGCTTGGGGGCTCTCTGGGAAGCAGTACTTC.

This clonotype was seen repeatedly, ten times or more. The CDR3 sequence: CSARDPPGTNTGELFF. For the CDR3, the DNA is TGCAGTGCTAGAGATCCTCCGGGCACGAACACCGGGGAGCTGTTTTTT. This rearrangement joins TRBV20-1 to TRBJ2-2; D is unclear. From germline, CDR1 is DFQATT and CDR2 SNEGSKA (reference sequence). The CDR3 covers 16 residues. The V gene lost 0 bases and the J gene lost 0 bases, with 11 bases spanning the gap.

This clonotype appeared many times. The chain couples TRBV7-2 to TRBJ1-4; D might be TRBD1 (5 bases). V was shortened by 1 base and J by 4 bases, with 13 bases between the two germline ends. This CDR3 comprises 16 residues. Germline V gene lookup returns CDR1 SGHTA and CDR2 FQGNSA. The DNA of the CDR3 is TGTGCCAGCAGCTTAGAGGGGCCGGGGCTTAATGAAAAACTGTTTTTT. This sequence encodes CASSLEGPGLNEKLFF.

This clonotype appeared many times. The chain links TRBV9 to TRBJ2-7, with D perhaps matching TRBD1 (6 bases). Trimming shortened V by 4 bases and J by 5 bases, and 13 bases separated the two germline ends. The CDR3 has 13 amino acids. CDR1 is SGDLS and CDR2 is YYNGEE in the germline V gene. The CDR3 nucleotides read TGTGCCAGCAGCCTCGAAGGGGGACACGAGCAGTACTTC. Its translation is CASSLEGGHEQYF.

Points on this clonotype: In this CDR3 the conserved last residue, phenylalanine or tryptophan, is missing, so a read error is likely. The rearrangement links TRBV24-1 to TRBJ2-6; D is possibly TRBD1 (6 bases). The CDR3 has 16 residues. The V gene's germline CDR1 is KGHDR and CDR2 SFDVKD. V was cut by 9 bases and J by 2 bases, with 16 bases left in between. The CDR3 region has the DNA TGTGCCACCGGGGGCAGGGAGTTTACTGGGGCCAACGTCCTGACTAAC. Its protein product is CATGGREFTGANVLTN.

This clonotype was seen many times. The chain recombines TRBV20-1 with TRBJ1-1; possibly TRBD1 for D (6 bases). In germline, CDR1 is DFQATT, CDR2 SNEGSKA (reference sequence). This CDR3 contains 15 residues. The V and J ends lost 6 bases and 2 bases respectively, with 19 bases between them. The CDR3 spells CSALNPGAPNTEAFF. The CDR3 DNA sequence: TGCAGTGCCCTTAATCCGGGGGCGCCAAACACTGAAGCTTTCTTT.

This clonotype has a count of ten or more. The chain employs TRBV20-1 and TRBJ2-7, with 11 bases identical to TRBD2. CDR1 is DFQATT, CDR2 SNEGSKA, per germline (reference sequence). Unmatched junction bases numbered 12, after V lost 4 bases and J lost 4 bases. The CDR3 extends over 16 amino acids. The CDR3 DNA reads TGCAGTGCTACGCTAGCGGGAGGTCCGATCCCATACGAGCAGTACTTC. It is translated as CSATLAGGPIPYEQYF.

This clonotype appeared many times. The chain carries TRBV4-3 and TRBJ1-4; 7 nucleotides match TRBD1. V was clipped by 4 bases and J by 7 bases; unmatched bases: 9. CDR1 and CDR2 from the germline V gene are LGHNA and YSLEER. CDR3 length: 15 residues. CDR3 residues: CASSRGQAGSEKLFF. The DNA for the CDR3 is TGCGCCAGCAGCCGCGGACAGGCGGGGAGTGAAAAACTGTTTTTT.

In this sample, this clonotype turned up many times. CDR3 in DNA: TGCAGTGCCTGGGGACTAGCGGCCGCGGAGCAGTACTTC. Protein: CSAWGLAAAEQYF. V and J are TRBV20-1 and TRBJ2-7; 11 nucleotides line up with TRBD2. Germline CDR1 reads DFQATT; CDR2 reads SNEGSKA (reference sequence). J was trimmed by 7 bases and V by 6 bases; bases with no gene match: 8. This CDR3 is 13 amino acids long.

This clonotype was observed at least ten times. J is TRBJ2-3 and V is TRBV20-1; the D gene is possibly TRBD1 (5 bases). The CDR3 contains 15 residues. From germline, CDR1 is DFQATT and CDR2 SNEGSKA (reference sequence). V gave up 6 bases and J gave up 1 base, with 17 bases separating them. This CDR3 is CSAPTDTWGTDTQYF. For the CDR3, the DNA is TGCAGTGCGCCGACAGACACCTGGGGCACAGATACGCAGTATTTT.